A selection of T cell receptor beta chains follows, all from one sample in a study of T cells expressing NK-cell markers. Each CDR3 protein gets one entry in TCRdb, which reprocessed the 5' RACE reads and gives no DNA. The table for this sample gives approximately 440,000 distinct CDR3 sequences. The specimen was blood T cells: a sorted CD56 or NKG2C T cell subset, CD4+ or CD8+ T cells, or bulk PBMC T cells (not recorded which). These receptors all come from a woman between 45 and 65 years old in good health. CDR3s include the opening cysteine and the closing phenylalanine or tryptophan.

J gene | V gene | CDR3 protein
TRBJ2-3 | TRBV28 | CASRAGPLDTDTQYF
TRBJ1-1 | TRBV11-3 | CASSRLAGNTEAFF
TRBJ2-4 | TRBV12-3/TRBV12-4 | CASTKRTSNIQYF
TRBJ1-1 | TRBV10-2 | CASKKDDSRVTEAFF
TRBJ1-1 | TRBV3-1 | CASSQVQGAAFF
TRBJ2-2 | TRBV6-2/TRBV6-3 | CASSYSNGELFF
TRBJ2-2 | TRBV2 | CASSPSLHRGLTNTGELFF
TRBJ2-1 | TRBV12-5 | CASVLLTGTGANEQFF
TRBJ2-1 | TRBV20-1 | CSASDRGFGDEQFF
TRBJ2-5 | TRBV7-9 | CASRDTSSQETQYF
TRBJ1-6 | TRBV6-2/TRBV6-3 | CASSYRGSDSPLHF
TRBJ2-2 | TRBV7-9 | CASSVGVGAGELFF
TRBJ2-1 | TRBV5-1 | CASSLKGSPDNEQFF
TRBJ1-1 | TRBV20-1 | CSARSGSRNTEAFF
TRBJ1-1 | TRBV2 | CASSENTGRMNTEAFF
TRBJ2-7 | TRBV20-1 | CSAKRRREVFDEQYF
TRBJ1-1 | TRBV5-1 | CASSLEGPVSEAFF
TRBJ1-4 | TRBV7-9 | CASSPRGGGLEEKLFF
TRBJ2-1 | TRBV3-1 | CASSPRTLREQFF
TRBJ1-2 | TRBV18 | CASSPLTGSYGYTF
TRBJ2-3 | TRBV12-5 | CASGLVGAGTDTQYF
TRBJ2-1 | TRBV20-1 | CSADFPGRGGSSEQFF
TRBJ2-1 | TRBV14 | CASSQEINEQFF
TRBJ1-2 | TRBV27 | CASSSGQGALYGYTF
TRBJ2-5 | TRBV5-1 | CASSKSEGETQYF
TRBJ2-1 | TRBV5-1 | CASSLAMGTYNEQFF
TRBJ1-1 | TRBV5-1 | CASSSLGPGGTEAFF
TRBJ2-5 | TRBV10-1 | CASSGTGFQETQYF
TRBJ1-5 | TRBV7-9 | CASSLAVKGAPQHF
TRBJ2-5 | TRBV2 | CASSKGREETQYF
TRBJ2-1 | TRBV7-9 | CASSPYGLQSNEQFF
TRBJ1-4 | TRBV5-1 | CASSPKLTATGEKLFF
TRBJ1-5 | TRBV29-1 | CSVGEGRAQHF
TRBJ2-5 | TRBV7-2 | CASSLATSQATQYF
TRBJ2-1 | TRBV15 | CATSWTRYNEQFF
TRBJ2-1 | TRBV4-1 | CASSHQLGREQFF
TRBJ2-7 | TRBV4-2 | CASSQESGSSYEQYF
TRBJ2-1 | TRBV5-1 | CASSLEGLAGLSYNEQFF
TRBJ2-3 | TRBV24-1 | CATSGTGSVGTDTQYF
TRBJ1-2 | TRBV7-2 | CASSVQGATNYGYTF
TRBJ2-3 | TRBV4-2 | CASSSGLAGTQSSTDTQYF
TRBJ2-5 | TRBV2 | CASSAGGARGETQYF
TRBJ2-1 | TRBV14 | CASSHPVGYDSYNEQFF
TRBJ1-5 | TRBV19 | CASQIGGTVAQPQHF
TRBJ1-1 | TRBV20-1 | CSASRDLYTEAFF